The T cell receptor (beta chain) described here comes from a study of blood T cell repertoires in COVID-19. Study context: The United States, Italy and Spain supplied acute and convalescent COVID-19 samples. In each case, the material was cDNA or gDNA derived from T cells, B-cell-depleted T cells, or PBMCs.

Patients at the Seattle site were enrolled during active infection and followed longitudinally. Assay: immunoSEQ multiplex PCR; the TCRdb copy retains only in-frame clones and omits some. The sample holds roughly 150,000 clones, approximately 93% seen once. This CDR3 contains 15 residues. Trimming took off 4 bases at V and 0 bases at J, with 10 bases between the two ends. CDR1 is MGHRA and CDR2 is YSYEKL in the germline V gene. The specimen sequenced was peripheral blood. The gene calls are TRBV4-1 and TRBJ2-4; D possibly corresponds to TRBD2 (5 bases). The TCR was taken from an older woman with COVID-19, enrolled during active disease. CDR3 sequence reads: CASSPLGGAKNIQYF. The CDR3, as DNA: TGCGCCAGCAGCCCCTTAGGAGGAGCCAAAAACATTCAGTACTTC.